This T cell receptor (beta chain) originates from a study of T and B cells in COVID-19 patients. TRB rearrangements were amplified by multiplex PCR with BIOMED2 TRB-A/B primers. TCRdb reprocessed the multiplex PCR reads via MiXCR and lists one record per CDR3 protein. The sample contains around 30,000 distinct CDR3 sequences, 32% of which appear only once. CDR1 and CDR2 (germline): SGHVS, FNYEAQ. Trimming shortened V by 5 bases and J by 3 bases, and 10 bases separated the two germline ends. This CDR3 comprises 14 residues. Each TRB amplification used about 220-500 ng of genomic DNA from blood. The chain uses TRBV7-6 and TRBJ2-2, with D perhaps TRBD1 (6 bases). This clonotype was sampled from a human donor who had recovered from COVID-19. Sample: blood. CDR3 protein: CASSLGGYTGELFF. CDR3 sequence (DNA): TGTGCCAGCAGCCTAGGGGGATACACCGGGGAGCTGTTTTTT.